This T cell receptor (beta chain) was observed in a study of T cell repertoires in cytomegalovirus infection. Study at large: Used in the study were CMV epitopes, some recently identified and HLA-C-restricted, others well-studied and HLA-B-restricted. From public TCR beta signatures came an indication of both CMV infection and matching HLA type.

V lost 6 bases to trimming and J lost 5 bases; unmatched junction nucleotides: 3. CDR3 size: 14 residues. Germline-derived CDR1 and CDR2 are SGHAT and FQDESV (reference sequence). TCRdb re-called the reads through MiXCR, storing one row per CDR3 protein. The table lists about half a million distinct CDR3 sequences, under 45% of them singletons. Points from the study as a whole: In two of eight donors, the top clonotype was HLA-C-restricted CMV-specific.

Concerning this clonotype: Its specificity is not known.

The sequenced sample was cultured PBMCs, obtained from culture after CMV antigen stimulation. V gene TRBV11-1 combines with J gene TRBJ2-1, with 11 bases matching TRBD1. This clonotype originated in a human donor in good health (CMV status not recorded). Some clones in this sample may be carry-over from other donors' samples. The CDR3 region is CASRGQGGHNEQFF. In nucleotides, the CDR3 is TGTGCCAGCAGGGGACAGGGGGGACACAATGAGCAGTTCTTC.